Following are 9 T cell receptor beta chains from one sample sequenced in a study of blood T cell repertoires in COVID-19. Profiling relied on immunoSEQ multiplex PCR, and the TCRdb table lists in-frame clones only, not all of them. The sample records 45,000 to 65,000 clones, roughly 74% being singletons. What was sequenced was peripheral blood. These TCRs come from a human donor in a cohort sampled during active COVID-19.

The CDR3 nucleotides read TGCGCCAGCAGCACGGCGGGGGGTACAGATACGCAGTATTTT. This gives the protein CASSTAGGTDTQYF. The V and J genes are TRBV5-1 and TRBJ2-3; 8 nucleotides agree with TRBD2. Germline CDR1 SGHRS, CDR2 YFSETQ. This CDR3 comprises 14 residues. The V gene end was trimmed by 4 bases and the J gene end by 3 bases; junction bases not matched to a gene: 4.

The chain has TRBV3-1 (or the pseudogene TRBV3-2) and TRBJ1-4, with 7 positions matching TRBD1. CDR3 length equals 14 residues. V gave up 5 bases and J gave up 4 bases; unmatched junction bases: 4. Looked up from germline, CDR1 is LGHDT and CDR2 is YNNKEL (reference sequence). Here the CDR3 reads CASSWGQLNEKLFF. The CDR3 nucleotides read TGTGCCAGCAGCTGGGGACAGCTTAATGAAAAACTGTTTTTT.

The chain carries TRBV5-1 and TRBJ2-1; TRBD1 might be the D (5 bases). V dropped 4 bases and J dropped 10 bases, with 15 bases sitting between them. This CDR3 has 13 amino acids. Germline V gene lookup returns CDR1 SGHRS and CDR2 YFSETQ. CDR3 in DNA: TGCGCCAGCAGCCAAACAGGTATGTCGGAGCAGTTCTTC. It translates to CASSQTGMSEQFF.

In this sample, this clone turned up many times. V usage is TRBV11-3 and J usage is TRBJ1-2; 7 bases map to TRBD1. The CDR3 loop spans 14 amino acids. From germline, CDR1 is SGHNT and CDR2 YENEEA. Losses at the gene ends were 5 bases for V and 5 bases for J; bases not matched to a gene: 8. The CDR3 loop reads CASSPGGGEYGYTF. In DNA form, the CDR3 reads TGTGCCAGCAGCCCCGGAGGGGGCGAGTATGGCTACACCTTC.

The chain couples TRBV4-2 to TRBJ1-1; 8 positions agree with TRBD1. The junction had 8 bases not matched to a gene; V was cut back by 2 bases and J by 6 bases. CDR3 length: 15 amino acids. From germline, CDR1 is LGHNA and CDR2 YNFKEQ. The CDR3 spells CASSQIGGQGSEAFF. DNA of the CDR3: TGTGCCAGCAGCCAAATCGGAGGACAGGGTTCTGAAGCTTTCTTT.

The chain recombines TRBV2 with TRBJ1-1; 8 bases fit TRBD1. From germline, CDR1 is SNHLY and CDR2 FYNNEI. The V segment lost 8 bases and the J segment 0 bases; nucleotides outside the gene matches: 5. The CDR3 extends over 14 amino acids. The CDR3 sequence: CASSRQGMNTEAFF. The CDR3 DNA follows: TGTGCCAGCTCAAGACAGGGGATGAACACTGAAGCTTTCTTT. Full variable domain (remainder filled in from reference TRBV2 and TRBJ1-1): EPEVTQTPSHQVTQMGQEVILRCVPISNHLYFYWYRQILGQKVEFLVSFYNNEISEKSEIFDDQFSVERPDGSNFTLKIRSTKLEDSAMYFCASSRQGMNTEAFFGQGTRLTVV.

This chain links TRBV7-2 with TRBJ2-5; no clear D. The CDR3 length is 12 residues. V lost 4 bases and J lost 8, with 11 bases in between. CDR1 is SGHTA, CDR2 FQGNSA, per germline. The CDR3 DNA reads TGTGCCAGCAGCTCCTACTCGAGCACCCAGTACTTC. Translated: CASSSYSSTQYF. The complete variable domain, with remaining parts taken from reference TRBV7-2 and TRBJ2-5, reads GAGVSQSPSNKVTEKGKDVELRCDPISGHTALYWYRQSLGQGLEFLIYFQGNSAPDKSGLPSDRFSAERTGGSVSTLTIQRTQQEDSAVYLCASSSYSSTQYFGPGTRLLVL.

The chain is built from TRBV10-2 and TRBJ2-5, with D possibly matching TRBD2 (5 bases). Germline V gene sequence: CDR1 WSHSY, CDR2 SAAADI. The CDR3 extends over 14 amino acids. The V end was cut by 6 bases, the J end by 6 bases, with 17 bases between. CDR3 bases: TGCGCCAGCAGCACGGACTGGCTTGAAAAGACCCAGTACTTC. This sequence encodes CASSTDWLEKTQYF.

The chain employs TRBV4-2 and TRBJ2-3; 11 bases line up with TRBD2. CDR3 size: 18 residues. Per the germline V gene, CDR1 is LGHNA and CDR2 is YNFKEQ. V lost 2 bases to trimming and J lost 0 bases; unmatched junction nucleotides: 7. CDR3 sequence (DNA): TGTGCCAGCAGCCAAAATAGCGGGGGGGCCTCAAGCACAGATACGCAGTATTTT. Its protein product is CASSQNSGGASSTDTQYF.